The present T cell receptor beta chain was sequenced within a study of blood T cell repertoires in COVID-19. Study context: T cells, B-cell-depleted T cells, or PBMCs supplied cDNA or gDNA.

This table comes from immunoSEQ multiplex PCR, and its TCRdb copy is limited to in-frame clones, with some not included. Among around 150,000 clones listed, about 86% were seen once. Trimming stripped 0 bases from V and 4 bases from J, with 10 bases between. Germline loops: CDR1 SGDLS, CDR2 YYNGEE. This CDR3 comprises 15 residues. The chain uses TRBV9 and TRBJ2-2, with a tentative D call TRBD1 (6 bases). Sample: peripheral blood. The clonotype was recovered from a woman aged 60-70 years with acute or convalescent COVID-19. Written as DNA, the CDR3 is TGTGCCAGCAGCGTAGCACAGGGAATCACCGGGGAGCTGTTTTTT. Amino acids: CASSVAQGITGELFF.